The source of this TCR beta chain is a study of low-dose radiotherapy and immunotherapy resistance in tumors. This CDR3 is 15 amino acids long. Trimming shortened V by 3 bases and J by 1 base, and 15 bases separated the two germline ends. Germline V CDR1 and CDR2: DFQATT, SNEGSKA (reference sequence). Time point here: after trial treatment. Treatment described: LDRT plus nivolumab, ipilimumab, low-dose cyclophosphamide and aspirin (RACIN trial). This clonotype has a count of ten or more. Primers targeting TRAV and TRBV primed first-strand cDNA, covering alpha and beta chains. TCRs underwent 20 PCR cycles of amplification with a constant-region primer and V-primer adapter. In TCRdb, the reads were re-called with MiXCR into one record per CDR3 protein. The sample lists about 60,000 distinct CDR3 sequences; around a quarter were seen once.

V usage is TRBV20-1 and J usage is TRBJ2-5, with D perhaps being TRBD1 or TRBD2 (5 bases each). The sample consisted of PBMCs, taken after low-dose radiotherapy plus immunotherapy. The clonotype was recovered from a male donor with prostate cancer. The CDR3 loop is CSASSGAEIQETQYF. The CDR3 region has the DNA TGCAGTGCTAGTTCCGGGGCCGAAATCCAAGAGACCCAGTACTTC.